The 25 T cell receptor beta chains in this list originate from one sample, sequenced in a study of T cell responses to AZD1222 COVID-19 vaccine. Sequencing was performed with immunoSEQ multiplex PCR; in TCRdb, only in-frame clones are kept and a portion is missing. The table has around 110,000 clones, approximately 89% seen once. The material sequenced was peripheral blood, taken on day 0 of AZD1222 vaccination. The receptors were sampled from an adult in good health.

The chain is built from TRBV2 and TRBJ1-2, with 7 bases identical to TRBD1. Germline V gene sequence: CDR1 SNHLY, CDR2 FYNNEI. CDR3 length equals 15 residues. V gave up 2 bases and J gave up 4 bases; unmatched junction bases: 7. DNA for the CDR3: TGTGCCAGCAGTGAAAGTTTCCGGGACAGCTATGGCTACACCTTC. It yields the protein CASSESFRDSYGYTF.

The chain carries TRBV18 and TRBJ1-2, with 9 nucleotides matching TRBD1. Germline assignment: CDR1 KGHSH and CDR2 LQKENI. The CDR3 has 16 residues. V shed 4 bases and J 4 bases; nucleotides not matched to a gene: 10. CDR3 nucleotides: TGTGCCAGCTCACAAGCCCGGGACAGGGTTGGCTATGGCTACACCTTC. Its translation: CASSQARDRVGYGYTF.

The rearrangement links TRBV12-3 or TRBV12-4 to TRBJ1-2; no clear D gene. Trimming shortened V by 2 bases and J by 5 bases, and 9 bases separated the two germline ends. CDR3 size: 13 residues. For the CDR3, the DNA is TGTGCCAGCAGTTTAAACACCAAGTATGGCTACACCTTC. Its protein product is CASSLNTKYGYTF.

This chain connects TRBV30 to TRBJ1-2, with TRBD1 identical over 7 bases. CDR1 is GTSNPN and CDR2 is SVGIG in the germline V gene (reference sequence). V shed 4 bases and J 4 bases; nucleotides not matched to a gene: 3. The length of the CDR3 is 12 residues. CDR3 sequence: CAWTPGGYGYTF. CDR3 DNA: TGTGCCTGGACCCCAGGGGGCTATGGCTACACCTTC.

This clone was observed a single time. V gene TRBV5-1 combines with J gene TRBJ1-1; 7 bases align to TRBD1. Germline trimming cut 4 bases from V and 4 bases from J; bases unmatched to any gene: 10. The CDR3 is made up of 15 amino acids. CDR1 is SGHRS and CDR2 is YFSETQ in the germline V gene. CDR3 nucleotides: TGCGCCAGCAGCCTCAGGGTGGCAGGGGGCACTGAAGCTTTCTTT. This codes for CASSLRVAGGTEAFF.

The V gene is TRBV6-5, the J gene TRBJ1-2; tentatively, D is TRBD1 (5 bases). The CDR3 consists of 13 residues. V was shortened by 6 bases and J by 6 bases, with 14 bases between the two germline ends. The germline gives CDR1 MNHEY, CDR2 SVGAGI. CDR3 coding DNA: TGTGCCAGCAGCGCTACAGGAATCCATGGCTACACCTTC. It encodes CASSATGIHGYTF.

The CDR3 loop reads CASSRDRRGKLFF. In DNA form, the CDR3 reads TGTGCCAGCAGCCGGGACAGGAGGGGGAAACTGTTTTTT. This sequence joins TRBV12-3 or TRBV12-4 and TRBJ1-4, with TRBD1 matching 8 bases. Losses at the gene ends were 6 bases for V and 11 bases for J; bases not matched to a gene: 8. The CDR3 runs 13 residues.

V usage is TRBV6-7 and J usage is TRBJ2-2; D remains ambiguous. TRBV6-7 is known as an ORF, though its function is uncertain. Trimming shortened V by 7 bases and J by 5 bases, and 17 bases separated the two germline ends. The CDR3 runs to 15 residues. This CDR3 reads CASNPKPARTGELFF. For the CDR3, the DNA is TGTGCCAGCAACCCCAAACCCGCCCGGACCGGGGAGCTGTTTTTT.

V is TRBV11-2 and J is TRBJ2-5; D unclear. The ends were cut back, 6 bases at V and 5 bases at J, with 13 bases in the middle. Germline values: CDR1 SGHAT, CDR2 FQNNGV. CDR3 size: 13 residues. The CDR3 is CASRKFKGETQYF. CDR3 coding DNA: TGTGCCAGCAGAAAGTTTAAAGGGGAGACCCAGTACTTC.

V usage is TRBV27 and J usage is TRBJ2-7, with 10 bases matching TRBD1. With V trimmed by 3 bases and J by 4 bases, 9 bases remained unmatched. Germline V gene lookup returns CDR1 MNHEY and CDR2 SMNVEV (reference sequence). CDR3 length: 16 residues. The DNA of the CDR3 is TGTGCCAGCAGTTTTTCCGGGACAGGGGCCAATTACGAGCAGTACTTC. It translates to CASSFSGTGANYEQYF.

J is TRBJ1-1 and V is TRBV11-3; 12 bases line up with TRBD1. Germline V gene lookup returns CDR1 SGHNT and CDR2 YENEEA. The CDR3 is 20 amino acids. The junction had 19 bases not matched to a gene; V was cut back by 3 bases and J by 5 bases. The chain's CDR3 is CASSFFWFSFGTGGFTEAFF. DNA for the CDR3: TGTGCCAGCAGCTTCTTTTGGTTCTCATTTGGGACAGGGGGCTTTACTGAAGCTTTCTTT.

The chain recombines TRBV30 with TRBJ1-1, with D possibly matching TRBD1 (5 bases). V dropped 2 bases and J dropped 3 bases, with 10 bases sitting between them. Germline V gene sequence: CDR1 GTSNPN, CDR2 SVGIG (reference sequence). The CDR3 totals 13 residues. CDR3 amino acids: CAWSLSRDTEAFF. The CDR3 coding sequence is TGTGCCTGGAGTCTCAGCAGGGACACTGAAGCTTTCTTT.

This sequence joins TRBV27 and TRBJ1-1, with D unclear. V lost 4 bases to trimming and J lost 6 bases, with 12 bases between them. The CDR3 spans 13 residues. Germline CDR1 and CDR2: MNHEY and SMNVEV (reference sequence). The CDR3 region has the DNA TGTGCCAGCAGTTCACTTGGGGTATCTGAAGCTTTCTTT. Translated: CASSSLGVSEAFF.

The rearrangement uses TRBV5-8 and TRBJ1-1, with D unclear. V lost 3 bases and J 0 bases, leaving 12 bases between the germline ends. Looked up from germline, CDR1 is SGHTS and CDR2 is YDEGEE. The CDR3 sequence is 15 residues long. DNA of the CDR3: TGTGCCAGCAGCTCCCCCTGGGGTGTGAACACTGAAGCTTTCTTT. Protein product: CASSSPWGVNTEAFF.

This clone was picked up a small number of times. The genes are TRBV29-1 and TRBJ1-1, with a tentative D call TRBD1 (6 bases). There are 16 residues in the CDR3. Germline CDR1 and CDR2: SQVTM and ANQGSEA. Between the trimmed V and J ends, which lost 7 bases and 10 bases, there was a span of 31 bases. CDR3 amino acids: CSGIEDIWGGRVGAFF. In nucleotides, the CDR3 is TGCAGCGGCATTGAAGATATTTGGGGGGGCCGCGTTGGAGCTTTCTTT.

The V and J genes are TRBV6-5 and TRBJ2-1; TRBD1 agrees at 9 bases. V dropped 6 bases and J dropped 5; count of bases not matched to a gene: 5. The germline CDR1 and CDR2 sequences are MNHEY and SVGAGI. There are 14 residues in the CDR3. Here the CDR3 DNA reads TGTGCCAGCAGCCGGGACAGGGTTAACAATGAGCAGTTCTTC. It specifies CASSRDRVNNEQFF.

This chain connects TRBV19 to TRBJ2-2, with 7 bases identical to TRBD2. The CDR3 is 15 amino acids. The V segment lost 5 bases and the J segment 0 bases; nucleotides outside the gene matches: 3. CDR1 is LNHDA, CDR2 SQIVND, per germline (reference sequence). CDR3 in amino acids: CASSWAGANTGELFF. CDR3 DNA sequence: TGTGCCAGTAGTTGGGCGGGGGCGAACACCGGGGAGCTGTTTTTT.

The CDR3 here is CSARGQETQYF. The CDR3 DNA follows: TGCAGTGCTAGAGGGCAAGAGACCCAGTACTTC. The rearrangement links TRBV20-1 to TRBJ2-5; D unclear. This CDR3 comprises 11 residues. Trimming removed 1 base at V and 2 bases at J, with 2 bases between. The germline V gene has CDR1 DFQATT and CDR2 SNEGSKA (reference sequence).

The J gene is TRBJ2-5, the V gene TRBV9; D not resolved. CDR1 and CDR2 from the germline V gene are SGDLS and YYNGEE. V was shortened by 4 bases and J by 7 bases, with 17 bases between the two germline ends. The CDR3 totals 14 residues. The CDR3: CASSPSTSVGTQYF. In nucleotides, the CDR3 is TGTGCCAGCAGCCCCTCGACATCCGTAGGGACCCAGTACTTC.

V gene TRBV24-1 combines with J gene TRBJ1-5; D not certain. CDR3 size: 13 residues. V dropped 7 bases and J dropped 4 bases, with 10 bases sitting between them. CDR1 is KGHDR and CDR2 is SFDVKD in the germline V gene. CDR3 nucleotide sequence: TGTGCCACCAGCGAGCTCAGAAATCAGCCCCAGCATTTT. This encodes CATSELRNQPQHF.

V is TRBV7-9 and J is TRBJ2-1, with D perhaps assigned TRBD1 or TRBD2 (6 bases each). V was shortened by 3 bases and J by 8 bases, with 11 bases between the two germline ends. The CDR3 has 13 amino acids. Germline V CDR1 and CDR2: SEHNR, FQNEAQ (reference sequence). The CDR3, as DNA: TGTGCCAGCAGCTTGGAGGGGGGAGATGAGCAGTTCTTC. Protein product: CASSLEGGDEQFF.

The rearrangement links TRBV27 to TRBJ2-1; 11 nucleotides match TRBD2. Germline V lookup: CDR1 MNHEY, CDR2 SMNVEV (reference sequence). CDR3 length: 15 amino acids. The trim removed 6 bases at V and 4 bases at J, leaving 5 bases unmatched. The CDR3 DNA follows: TGTGCCAGCAGCCCCGGGACTAGCGGATACAATGAGCAGTTCTTC. It yields the protein CASSPGTSGYNEQFF.

Regarding this clone: Sequence at one end of the junction differs from germline and may be a read error. V is TRBV5-4 and J is TRBJ2-1; possible D gene TRBD2, 6 bases. CDR3 length equals 16 residues. CDR1 is SGHNT, CDR2 YYREEE, per germline (reference sequence). CDR3 in amino acids: CASSPTLGLSEFSRVF. The CDR3 DNA reads as TGTGCCAGCAGCCCTACCCTGGGACTGTCAGAGTTTAGTAGGGTCTTC.

This chain connects TRBV3-1 (or the pseudogene TRBV3-2) to TRBJ2-1, with TRBD2 matching 10 bases. The CDR3 contains 15 residues. Germline V lookup: CDR1 LGHDT, CDR2 YNNKEL (reference sequence). V lost 1 base and J lost 3; bases outside the gene matches: 0. In DNA, the CDR3 is TGTGCCAGCAGCCAAGGACTAGCGGGCTACAATGAGCAGTTCTTC. Amino acids: CASSQGLAGYNEQFF.

V usage is TRBV4-2 and J usage is TRBJ2-2, with 10 bases aligning to TRBD1. Germline V lookup: CDR1 LGHNA, CDR2 YNFKEQ. V shed 1 base, J shed 6 bases, and the junction held 5 bases outside the gene matches. This CDR3 region has 16 residues. The CDR3 DNA sequence: TGTGCCAGCAGCCAAGTGGGAGGACAGGGGGCCGGGGAGCTGTTTTTT. Translation gives CASSQVGGQGAGELFF.